These 8 T cell receptor beta chains share one sample of origin, sequenced in a study of breast tumors, draining lymph nodes, adjacent tissues. Samples came from axillary lymph nodes draining the breast cancer. MiXCR, run by TCRdb on the multiplex PCR reads, gives a single entry per CDR3 protein. The data hold approximately 230,000 distinct CDR3 sequences, with less than 45% observed a single time. What was sequenced was axillary lymph node tissue. These receptors were taken from a female donor with breast cancer. Some clones in this sample may be carry-over from other donors' samples.

The chain is built from TRBV19 and TRBJ1-6; tentative D call: TRBD1 (6 bases). Germline loops: CDR1 LNHDA, CDR2 SQIVND (reference sequence). V lost 5 bases to trimming and J lost 5 bases, with 13 bases between them. The length of the CDR3 is 15 residues. Here the CDR3 DNA reads TGTGCCAGTAGTTCAGGGGTTCGTAATAATTCACCCCTCCACTTT. Its protein product is CASSSGVRNNSPLHF.

The chain joins TRBV6-5 to TRBJ2-7; TRBD1 agrees at 9 bases. Trimming removed 7 bases from V and 5 bases from J; junction bases left unmatched: 12. Germline V CDR1 and CDR2: MNHEY, SVGAGI. There are 15 residues in the CDR3. The CDR3 sequence: CASKSSGQGRHEQYF. For the CDR3, the DNA is TGTGCCAGCAAGTCTTCGGGACAGGGCCGACACGAGCAGTACTTC.

Details on this clonotype: One base away lies a much larger clone, so this may be a sequencing read error. The chain links TRBV6-6 to TRBJ2-7; D possibly corresponds to TRBD2 (5 bases). Trimming removed 5 bases from V and 2 bases from J, with 7 bases in between. Germline assignment: CDR1 MNHNY and CDR2 SVGAGI (reference sequence). The CDR3 spans 12 residues. The DNA of the CDR3 is TGTGCCAGCAGTGGACTTCCCTACGAGCAGTACTTC. This codes for CASSGLPYEQYF.

This clonotype was seen a few times. A much larger clone is a single base away; this may be a read error. The chain couples TRBV20-1 to TRBJ1-2, with TRBD1 identical over 9 bases. In germline, CDR1 is DFQATT, CDR2 SNEGSKA (reference sequence). The CDR3 is made up of 13 amino acids. In DNA form, the CDR3 reads TGCAGTGCGGAGTGGGGACAGGGCTATGCCTACACCTTC. Amino acid sequence: CSAEWGQGYAYTF.

The CDR3 reads CASSSWGGNQPQHF. The CDR3 DNA is TGTGCCAGCAGTTCCTGGGGAGGCAATCAGCCCCAGCATTTT. V is TRBV7-2 and J is TRBJ1-5; unclear D gene. Trimming stripped 6 bases from V and 2 bases from J, with 11 bases between. Germline values: CDR1 SGHTA, CDR2 FQGNSA. The CDR3 is made up of 14 amino acids. Together with reference TRBV7-2 and TRBJ1-5, the CDR3 gives the full variable domain: GAGVSQSPSNKVTEKGKDVELRCDPISGHTALYWYRQSLGQGLEFLIYFQGNSAPDKSGLPSDRFSAERTGGSVSTLTIQRTQQEDSAVYLCASSSWGGNQPQHFGDGTRLSIL.

This clonotype was counted many times. This chain connects TRBV5-1 to TRBJ2-7, with D unresolved. V lost 0 bases, J lost 6 bases, and 7 bases lay in between. This CDR3 spans 12 amino acids. Looked up from germline, CDR1 is SGHRS and CDR2 is YFSETQ. The CDR3 region is CASSLGGGEQYF. The CDR3 nucleotides read TGCGCCAGCAGCTTGGGCGGTGGCGAGCAGTACTTC. Full variable domain (rest looked up from reference TRBV5-1 and TRBJ2-7): KAGVTQTPRYLIKTRGQQVTLSCSPISGHRSVSWYQQTPGQGLQFLFEYFSETQRNKGNFPGRFSGRQFSNSRSEMNVSTLELGDSALYLCASSLGGGEQYFGPGTRLTVT.

In its sample, this clonotype was seen many times. CDR3 coding DNA: TGCAGTGCGAGGGAGTTTTATAGCAATCAGCCCCAGCATTTT. Translation: CSAREFYSNQPQHF. The genes are TRBV20-1 and TRBJ1-5; no firm D call. The CDR3 contains 14 residues. Germline V gives CDR1 DFQATT, CDR2 SNEGSKA (reference sequence). The V end was cut by 6 bases, the J end by 0 bases, with 12 bases between.

This clonotype was counted many times. This rearrangement joins TRBV6-5 to TRBJ1-4; 11 bases fit TRBD1. CDR1 is MNHEY and CDR2 is SVGAGI in the germline V gene. The junction had 6 bases not matched to a gene; V was cut back by 5 bases and J by 10 bases. The CDR3 spans 14 residues. Here the CDR3 DNA reads TGTGCCAGCAGTCCGGGACAGGGGGTCGGAAAACTGTTTTTT. This gives the protein CASSPGQGVGKLFF.